The rows below give T cell receptor beta chains drawn from one sample of a study of blood T cell repertoires in COVID-19. TCRdb's table, derived via immunoSEQ multiplex PCR, lists solely in-frame clones and lacks some. The sample consists of around 500,000 clones, 80% to 90% of them appearing once. Sequencing was performed on PBMCs or T cells enriched from blood (not recorded which). Receptors were obtained from a woman aged 60-75 years who had recovered from COVID-19. Both conserved end residues are part of each CDR3. The size field is filled for only some rows; it gives once, few, many or a size class.

v_call,j_call,clone_size,cdr3_aa
TRBV5-4,TRBJ2-7,.,CASSVLAGGYEQYF
TRBV18,TRBJ2-7,.,CASSPLMARAGGEQYF
TRBV5-1,TRBJ1-3,.,CASRDSLGNTIYF
TRBV11-3,TRBJ1-1,.,CASSLVKWGEGTEAFF
TRBV10-3,TRBJ1-6,.,CAIASQENSPLHF
TRBV4-1,TRBJ1-4,.,CASSQVIGVGEKLFF
TRBV19,TRBJ1-2,.,CASTTPGEVANYGYTF
TRBV5-6,TRBJ1-1,.,CASSLGAPGMNTEAFF
TRBV2,TRBJ1-5,.,CASSRVNGNQPQHF
TRBV28,TRBJ1-5,.,CASSQGYTQHF
TRBV13,TRBJ1-6,.,CASSFTGTGNSPLHF
TRBV2,TRBJ2-2,.,CASIGLARPGELFF
TRBV2,TRBJ2-7,.,CASSVLGGGLYEQYF
TRBV25-1,TRBJ1-4,.,CASSRDSNEKLFF
TRBV4-1,TRBJ1-2,.,CASSQDREDYGYTF
TRBV11-2,TRBJ1-2,few,CASINRRGQGYTF
TRBV5-1,TRBJ2-1,.,CASSLATSGGANEQFF
TRBV2,TRBJ1-1,.,CASRMTGGNTEAFF
TRBV3-1/TRBV3-2,TRBJ2-7,.,CASSPGDSYEQYF
TRBV9,TRBJ1-5,.,CASSVGDNSNQPQHF
TRBV9,TRBJ1-4,.,CASSVATDIGGEKLFF
TRBV24-1,TRBJ1-3,once,CATGGKKNTIYF
TRBV5-1,TRBJ2-2,.,CASSFDRVVPGELFF
TRBV7-8,TRBJ1-5,.,CASSSGGTSGPQHF
TRBV2,TRBJ1-1,.,CASSPGQGWGTEAFF
TRBV24-1,TRBJ2-7,.,CATSGRTGGPSGEQYF
TRBV19,TRBJ2-1,.,CASSIDRAGVSYNEQFF
TRBV7-8,TRBJ2-5,.,CASSLDRGSETQYF
TRBV6-5,TRBJ2-3,.,CASSPDSTPDTQYF
TRBV3-1/TRBV3-2,TRBJ2-7,.,CASSPQTSGGSYEQYF
TRBV28,TRBJ1-2,.,CASSRRGYGYTF
TRBV30,TRBJ1-6,.,CAWSPDRGRTSSPLHF
TRBV6-5,TRBJ2-2,.,CASSSTGLRTGELFF
TRBV6-5,TRBJ1-2,.,CASSPSPNYGGYTF
TRBV10-3,TRBJ2-1,.,CAIRETSGGVGYNEQFF
TRBV27,TRBJ1-1,.,CATASQTGAMNTEAFF
TRBV19,TRBJ2-1,.,CASRTPGGIDNEQFF
TRBV7-9,TRBJ2-7,.,CASSQSRDSYFQQYF
TRBV4-1,TRBJ1-5,.,CASSQAGTGFQPQHF
TRBV5-1,TRBJ1-1,.,CASSTYFTLEFTEAFF
TRBV9,TRBJ1-3,.,CASSYLGGRGYGNTIYF